What follows are 6 T cell receptor beta chains derived from one specimen sequenced in a study of T cell responses to AZD1222 COVID-19 vaccine (dated by TCRdb to about 2021). Read against the paper, the sample's time point label means: baseline before first vaccination. Receptors were amplified or captured by the immunoSEQ multiplex PCR assay. In TCRdb, the immuneACCESS table is reduced to in-frame sequences with V and J assigned. These tables do not hold every clone; where another copy was compared, an unresolved V gene accounts for under half, and the others remain unexplained. Present in this sample are approximately 130,000 clones, 93% of which were seen just once. The top ten constitute more than 2.5% of the sample. Sequences were derived from peripheral blood, sampled on day 0 of AZD1222 vaccination. All receptors come from an adult in good health.

The rearrangement links TRBV24-1 to TRBJ1-2, with unresolved D. CDR3 length: 14 residues. V was shortened by 1 base and J by 1 base, with 6 bases between the two germline ends. The germline V gene encodes CDR1 KGHDR and CDR2 SFDVKD. The DNA for the CDR3 is TGTGCCACCAGTGATTTCCAGGTTAACTATGGCTACACCTTC. Translated: CATSDFQVNYGYTF.

The V and J genes are TRBV6-5 and TRBJ1-1, with D unclear. V was clipped by 2 bases and J by 4 bases, with 14 bases between them. Per the germline V gene, CDR1 is MNHEY and CDR2 is SVGAGI. This CDR3 is 15 amino acids long. CDR3: CASSYQSGVGTEAFF. The CDR3 bases are TGTGCCAGCAGTTACCAATCCGGGGTTGGCACTGAAGCTTTCTTT.

This chain connects TRBV5-1 to TRBJ2-6, with 7 bases identical to TRBD1. V was clipped by 0 bases and J by 1 base; unmatched bases: 1. The CDR3 length is 16 residues. In germline, CDR1 is SGHRS, CDR2 YFSETQ. The CDR3 sequence: CASSLGQGSGANVLTF. The CDR3 DNA reads as TGCGCCAGCAGCTTGGGACAGGGTTCTGGGGCCAACGTCCTGACTTTC. The full variable domain, in which reference TRBV5-1 and TRBJ2-6 provide the parts outside the CDR3, is KAGVTQTPRYLIKTRGQQVTLSCSPISGHRSVSWYQQTPGQGLQFLFEYFSETQRNKGNFPGRFSGRQFSNSRSEMNVSTLELGDSALYLCASSLGQGSGANVLTFGAGSRLTVL.

The chain joins TRBV28 to TRBJ2-7, with D possibly being TRBD2 (7 bases). Germline CDR1 is MDHEN and CDR2 is SYDVKM. V was cut by 6 bases and J by 4 bases, with 19 bases left in between. The CDR3 is made up of 15 amino acids. The CDR3 coding sequence is TGTGCCAGCAGATACTCTCTGGGGGGGGCTTACGAGCAGTACTTC. Encoded protein: CASRYSLGGAYEQYF.

The chain recombines TRBV4-2 with TRBJ1-4, with D perhaps matching TRBD1 (6 bases). V was pared by 3 bases and J by 7 bases, with 9 bases between. Germline lookup yields CDR1 LGHNA and CDR2 YNFKEQ. The CDR3 loop spans 13 amino acids. The CDR3 region is CASSQFRGEKLFF. Written as DNA, the CDR3 is TGTGCCAGCAGCCAGTTCAGGGGTGAAAAACTGTTTTTT.

This chain uses TRBV28 with TRBJ1-5, with D uncertain. The ends were cut back, 8 bases at V and 6 bases at J, with 17 bases in the middle. The length of the CDR3 is 14 residues. CDR1 and CDR2 from the germline V gene are MDHEN and SYDVKM. As DNA, the CDR3 is TGTGCCAGCGGGCGAGGCCGTCCTGGTCAGCCCCAGCATTTT. Amino acids: CASGRGRPGQPQHF.